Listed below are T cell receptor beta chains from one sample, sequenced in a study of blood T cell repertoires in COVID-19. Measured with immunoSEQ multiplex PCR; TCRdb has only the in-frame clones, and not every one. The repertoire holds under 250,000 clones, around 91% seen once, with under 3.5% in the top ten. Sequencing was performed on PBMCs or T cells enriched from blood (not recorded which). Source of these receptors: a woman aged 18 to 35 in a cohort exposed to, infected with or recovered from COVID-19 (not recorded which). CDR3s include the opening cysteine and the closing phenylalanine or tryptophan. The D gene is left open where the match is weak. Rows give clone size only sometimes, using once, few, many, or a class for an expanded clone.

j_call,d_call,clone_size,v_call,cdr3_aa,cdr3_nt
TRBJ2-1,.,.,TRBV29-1,CSASNEQFF,TGCAGCGCTAGTAATGAGCAGTTCTTC
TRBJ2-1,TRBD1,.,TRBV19,CASSSDSGTVYNEQFF,TGTGCCAGTAGTAGCGATTCCGGGACAGTCTACAATGAGCAGTTCTTC
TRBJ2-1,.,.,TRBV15,CATSPDRFSYNEQFF,TGTGCCACCAGCCCGGACAGATTCTCCTACAATGAGCAGTTCTTC
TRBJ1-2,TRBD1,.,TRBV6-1,CASSEAGSGGGYTF,TGTGCCAGCAGTGAAGCTGGGTCAGGGGGTGGCTACACCTTC
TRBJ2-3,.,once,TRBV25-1,CASTAGARTDTQYF,TGTGCCAGCACCGCGGGGGCTAGGACAGATACGCAGTATTTT
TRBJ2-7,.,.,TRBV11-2,CASMSIEISYEQYF,TGTGCCAGCATGAGTATAGAAATAAGCTACGAGCAGTACTTC
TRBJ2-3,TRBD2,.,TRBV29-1,CSVPRGSGSTDTQYF,TGCAGCGTACCTCGGGGTAGCGGGAGCACAGATACGCAGTATTTT
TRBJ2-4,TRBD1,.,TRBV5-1,CASSAGQGMNKNIQYF,TGCGCCAGCAGCGCCGGACAGGGGATGAACAAAAACATTCAGTACTTC
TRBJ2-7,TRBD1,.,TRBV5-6,CASSPGQGRQTYEQYF,TGTGCCAGCAGTCCGGGACAGGGGAGACAAACCTACGAGCAGTACTTC
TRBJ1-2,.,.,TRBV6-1,CASSEGTLPPYGYTF,TGTGCCAGCAGTGAAGGGACTCTTCCTCCCTATGGCTACACCTTC